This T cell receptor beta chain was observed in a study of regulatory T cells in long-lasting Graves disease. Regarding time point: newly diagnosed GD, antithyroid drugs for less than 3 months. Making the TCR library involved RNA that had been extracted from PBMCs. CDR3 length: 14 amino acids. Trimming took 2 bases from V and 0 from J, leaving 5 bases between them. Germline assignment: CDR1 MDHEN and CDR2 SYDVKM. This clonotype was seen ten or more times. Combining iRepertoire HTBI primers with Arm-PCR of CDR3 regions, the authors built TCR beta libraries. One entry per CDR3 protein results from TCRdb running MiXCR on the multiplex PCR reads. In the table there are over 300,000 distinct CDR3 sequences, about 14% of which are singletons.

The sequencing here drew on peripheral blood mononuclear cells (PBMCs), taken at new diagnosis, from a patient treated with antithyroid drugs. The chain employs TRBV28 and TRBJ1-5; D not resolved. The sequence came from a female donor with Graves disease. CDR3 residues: CASSLAFSNQPQHF. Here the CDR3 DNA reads TGTGCCAGCAGTTTAGCCTTTAGCAATCAGCCCCAGCATTTT.